This T cell receptor beta chain was recorded in a study of T cells in Graves' hyperthyroidism and ophthalmopathy. Amplification targeted TCR beta CDR3 regions from RNA transcripts. During a first-round RT-PCR of the TCR CDR3, the HTBI primer set was used. MiXCR, applied by TCRdb to the multiplex PCR reads, yields one record per CDR3 protein. This table holds more than 450,000 distinct CDR3 sequences, 12% to 15% found once. Each 10 ml fresh peripheral blood draw supplied the PBMCs. The CDR3 has 16 amino acids. With 4 bases clipped from V and 7 bases from J, the junction kept 9 bases outside the gene matches. Germline V lookup: CDR1 SGDLS, CDR2 YYNGEE.

The sample comprised blood. This TCR was sampled from a woman aged 40 to 50 with Graves' hyperthyroidism. The J gene is TRBJ2-1, the V gene TRBV9, with 12 bases aligning to TRBD2. The CDR3 is CASSNLQTSGSNEQFF. CDR3 bases: TGTGCCAGCAGCAACCTTCAGACTAGCGGGAGTAATGAGCAGTTCTTC.